Shown below are 17 T cell receptor beta chains from a single sample sequenced in a study of blood T cell repertoires in COVID-19. Clones were sequenced by immunoSEQ multiplex PCR, and TCRdb holds only the in-frame ones, with some missing. Of a few hundred thousand clones in the sample, about 83% were seen once. The specimen was peripheral blood. The receptors shown here come from a woman aged 40 to 55 who had recovered from COVID-19.

As for this clone: Additional DNA sequences in this sample encode the identical CDR3. The chain couples TRBV24-1 to TRBJ2-2; D is perhaps TRBD1 (6 bases). Germline assignment: CDR1 KGHDR and CDR2 SFDVKD. The V end lost 5 bases, the J end lost 1 base, and 7 bases lay between the germline ends. The CDR3 runs to 14 residues. The CDR3 nucleotides are TGTGCCACCAGTGCACAGGGGAACACCGGGGAGCTGTTTTTT. This sequence encodes CATSAQGNTGELFF.

The rearrangement uses TRBV27 and TRBJ2-7; possible D gene TRBD2, 5 bases. Germline V CDR1 and CDR2: MNHEY, SMNVEV (reference sequence). CDR3 length equals 18 residues. Trimming took 8 bases from V and 6 from J, leaving 32 bases between them. The CDR3 region has the DNA TGTGCCAGCCAAGTCGGGATAGGGCGCTCGGGTTCGTTAACCGAGCAGTACTTC. Protein sequence: CASQVGIGRSGSLTEQYF.

V gene TRBV19 combines with J gene TRBJ2-5, with 8 nucleotides matching TRBD1. Trimming took 8 bases from V and 4 from J; bases not matched to a gene: 6. There are 13 residues in the CDR3. Germline V gene lookup returns CDR1 LNHDA and CDR2 SQIVND (reference sequence). The DNA for the CDR3 is TGTGCCAGTGCCAGGGGGCTACGAGAGACCCAGTACTTC. This codes for CASARGLRETQYF.

This chain links TRBV4-1 with TRBJ1-4, with TRBD1 as a possible D gene (5 bases). The length of the CDR3 is 15 residues. The germline V gene encodes CDR1 MGHRA and CDR2 YSYEKL. Deletions cut 0 bases from V and 8 bases from J, with 13 bases between. CDR3 nucleotide sequence: TGCGCCAGCAGCCAAGATGCAAGCAGGGAAGAAAAACTGTTTTTT. Protein: CASSQDASREEKLFF.

This clone was seen more than once but under ten times. The chain employs TRBV19 and TRBJ1-1; TRBD1 might be the D (6 bases). V shed 2 bases and J shed 4 bases, with 11 bases lying between them. The germline CDR1 and CDR2 sequences are LNHDA and SQIVND (reference sequence). The CDR3 length is 14 residues. CDR3 sequence: CASSIKTGSTEAFF. DNA of the CDR3: TGTGCCAGTAGTATAAAAACAGGGAGCACTGAAGCTTTCTTT.

The rearrangement uses TRBV28 and TRBJ1-3, with no clear D. CDR1 and CDR2 (germline): MDHEN, SYDVKM. The CDR3 consists of 17 residues. V lost 3 bases and J 0 bases, leaving 15 bases between the germline ends. The DNA for the CDR3 is TGTGCCAGCAGTTTGGGAGCGGTACCCCCCTCTGGAAACACCATATATTTT. The encoded protein is CASSLGAVPPSGNTIYF. The variable domain in full, completed from reference TRBV28 and TRBJ1-3, reads DVKVTQSSRYLVKRTGEKVFLECVQDMDHENMFWYRQDPGLGLRLIYFSYDVKMKEKGDIPEGYSVSREKKERFSLILESASTNQTSMYLCASSLGAVPPSGNTIYFGEGSWLTVV.

The J gene is TRBJ2-7, the V gene TRBV28; 8 bases are shared with TRBD1. Per the germline V gene, CDR1 is MDHEN and CDR2 is SYDVKM. This CDR3 region has 14 residues. V was pared by 5 bases and J by 2 bases, with 5 bases of the junction left unmatched. CDR3 residues: CASSGTGSTYEQYF. The CDR3 nucleotides read TGTGCCAGCAGTGGGACAGGTTCCACCTACGAGCAGTACTTC.

There are many counts of this clone. CDR3 region: CASNSLPLHF. Written as DNA, the CDR3 is TGTGCCAGCAATTCTCTGCCCCTCCACTTT. The V and J genes are TRBV6-5 and TRBJ1-6; no reliable D call. Deletions cut 7 bases from V and 13 bases from J, with 8 bases between. Germline V gene data show CDR1 as MNHEY and CDR2 as SVGAGI. CDR3 length equals 10 residues.

V gene TRBV5-5 combines with J gene TRBJ2-2, with TRBD2 as a possible D gene (6 bases). Trimming left V 5 bases short and J 6 bases short, with 20 bases between. Germline loops: CDR1 SGHKS, CDR2 YYEKEE (reference sequence). CDR3 size: 16 residues. DNA of the CDR3: TGTGCCAGCAGGCGCGGCGGGGCAGGGTTGGCCGGGGAGCTGTTTTTT. Translation gives CASRRGGAGLAGELFF.

The gene calls are TRBV2 and TRBJ2-7; D possibly corresponds to TRBD2 (6 bases). V lost 3 bases and J 0 bases, leaving 12 bases between the germline ends. CDR1 and CDR2 from the germline V gene are SNHLY and FYNNEI. This CDR3 has 15 residues. This CDR3 reads CASSEGGSGSYEQYF. DNA of the CDR3: TGTGCCAGCAGTGAGGGGGGTTCCGGCTCCTACGAGCAGTACTTC. Full variable domain (missing parts from reference TRBV2 and TRBJ2-7): EPEVTQTPSHQVTQMGQEVILRCVPISNHLYFYWYRQILGQKVEFLVSFYNNEISEKSEIFDDQFSVERPDGSNFTLKIRSTKLEDSAMYFCASSEGGSGSYEQYFGPGTRLTVT.

This clone turned up a few times. The rearrangement uses TRBV19 and TRBJ2-3; the match to TRBD2 covers 8 bases. CDR3 length: 13 amino acids. V trimming: 3 bases; J trimming: 4 bases; junction bases outside the gene matches: 0. Germline V gene sequence: CDR1 LNHDA, CDR2 SQIVND (reference sequence). CDR3 DNA: TGTGCCAGTAGTATGGGACTAGCAGATACGCAGTATTTT. Amino acid sequence: CASSMGLADTQYF.

This clone was detected once. V and J are TRBV4-2 and TRBJ2-7; TRBD2 matches at 10 bases. The length of the CDR3 is 16 residues. J was trimmed by 0 bases and V by 4 bases; bases with no gene match: 6. Germline V lookup: CDR1 LGHNA, CDR2 YNFKEQ. The CDR3: CASSRDSGGTSYEQYF. CDR3 sequence (DNA): TGTGCCAGCAGCCGAGATAGCGGGGGGACCTCCTACGAGCAGTACTTC.

The rearrangement links TRBV10-2 to TRBJ2-1; maybe TRBD1 (7 bases). Germline CDR1 and CDR2: WSHSY and SAAADI. Trimming removed 4 bases at V and 2 bases at J, with 15 bases between. The CDR3 is 16 amino acids. CDR3 protein: CASSVRGRGAYNEQFF. CDR3 nucleotide sequence: TGCGCCAGCAGTGTTAGGGGCAGGGGGGCCTACAATGAGCAGTTCTTC.

This clone has just one count. The J gene is TRBJ1-4, the V gene TRBV6-5, with D perhaps matching TRBD1 (6 bases). Germline CDR1 and CDR2: MNHEY and SVGAGI. Trimming left V 6 bases short and J 4 bases short, with 12 bases between. This CDR3 is 14 amino acids long. CDR3 bases: TGTGCCAGCAGAGCGACAGGCAATAATGAAAAACTGTTTTTT. Protein: CASRATGNNEKLFF.

CDR3 DNA: TGTGCCAGCAGTTACGGGTGGCAGGGGGCAGGAAAACTGTTTTTT. Its translation is CASSYGWQGAGKLFF. This chain joins TRBV6-5 and TRBJ1-4; 8 bases agree with TRBD1. Trimming cost V 2 bases and J 10 bases; bases outside gene matches: 9. Germline V gene lookup returns CDR1 MNHEY and CDR2 SVGAGI. The CDR3 covers 15 residues.

The gene calls are TRBV28 and TRBJ1-5; no definite D call. Germline V gene lookup returns CDR1 MDHEN and CDR2 SYDVKM. This CDR3 comprises 15 residues. V was cut by 5 bases and J by 6 bases, with 17 bases left in between. The CDR3 is CASSTGNRRAQPQHF. The CDR3 nucleotides are TGTGCCAGCAGTACCGGGAACCGACGGGCTCAGCCCCAGCATTTT. The full variable domain, with the rest looked up from reference TRBV28 and TRBJ1-5, is DVKVTQSSRYLVKRTGEKVFLECVQDMDHENMFWYRQDPGLGLRLIYFSYDVKMKEKGDIPEGYSVSREKKERFSLILESASTNQTSMYLCASSTGNRRAQPQHFGDGTRLSIL.

This chain uses TRBV5-1 with TRBJ2-7; 7 nucleotides align to TRBD1. Germline-derived CDR1 and CDR2 are SGHRS and YFSETQ. This CDR3 is 17 amino acids long. The V and J ends lost 4 bases and 0 bases, in that order; junction bases with no gene match: 13. The CDR3 is CASSQRTRGLSSYEQYF. The CDR3 DNA sequence: TGCGCCAGCAGCCAGAGGACCAGGGGGTTAAGCTCCTACGAGCAGTACTTC.